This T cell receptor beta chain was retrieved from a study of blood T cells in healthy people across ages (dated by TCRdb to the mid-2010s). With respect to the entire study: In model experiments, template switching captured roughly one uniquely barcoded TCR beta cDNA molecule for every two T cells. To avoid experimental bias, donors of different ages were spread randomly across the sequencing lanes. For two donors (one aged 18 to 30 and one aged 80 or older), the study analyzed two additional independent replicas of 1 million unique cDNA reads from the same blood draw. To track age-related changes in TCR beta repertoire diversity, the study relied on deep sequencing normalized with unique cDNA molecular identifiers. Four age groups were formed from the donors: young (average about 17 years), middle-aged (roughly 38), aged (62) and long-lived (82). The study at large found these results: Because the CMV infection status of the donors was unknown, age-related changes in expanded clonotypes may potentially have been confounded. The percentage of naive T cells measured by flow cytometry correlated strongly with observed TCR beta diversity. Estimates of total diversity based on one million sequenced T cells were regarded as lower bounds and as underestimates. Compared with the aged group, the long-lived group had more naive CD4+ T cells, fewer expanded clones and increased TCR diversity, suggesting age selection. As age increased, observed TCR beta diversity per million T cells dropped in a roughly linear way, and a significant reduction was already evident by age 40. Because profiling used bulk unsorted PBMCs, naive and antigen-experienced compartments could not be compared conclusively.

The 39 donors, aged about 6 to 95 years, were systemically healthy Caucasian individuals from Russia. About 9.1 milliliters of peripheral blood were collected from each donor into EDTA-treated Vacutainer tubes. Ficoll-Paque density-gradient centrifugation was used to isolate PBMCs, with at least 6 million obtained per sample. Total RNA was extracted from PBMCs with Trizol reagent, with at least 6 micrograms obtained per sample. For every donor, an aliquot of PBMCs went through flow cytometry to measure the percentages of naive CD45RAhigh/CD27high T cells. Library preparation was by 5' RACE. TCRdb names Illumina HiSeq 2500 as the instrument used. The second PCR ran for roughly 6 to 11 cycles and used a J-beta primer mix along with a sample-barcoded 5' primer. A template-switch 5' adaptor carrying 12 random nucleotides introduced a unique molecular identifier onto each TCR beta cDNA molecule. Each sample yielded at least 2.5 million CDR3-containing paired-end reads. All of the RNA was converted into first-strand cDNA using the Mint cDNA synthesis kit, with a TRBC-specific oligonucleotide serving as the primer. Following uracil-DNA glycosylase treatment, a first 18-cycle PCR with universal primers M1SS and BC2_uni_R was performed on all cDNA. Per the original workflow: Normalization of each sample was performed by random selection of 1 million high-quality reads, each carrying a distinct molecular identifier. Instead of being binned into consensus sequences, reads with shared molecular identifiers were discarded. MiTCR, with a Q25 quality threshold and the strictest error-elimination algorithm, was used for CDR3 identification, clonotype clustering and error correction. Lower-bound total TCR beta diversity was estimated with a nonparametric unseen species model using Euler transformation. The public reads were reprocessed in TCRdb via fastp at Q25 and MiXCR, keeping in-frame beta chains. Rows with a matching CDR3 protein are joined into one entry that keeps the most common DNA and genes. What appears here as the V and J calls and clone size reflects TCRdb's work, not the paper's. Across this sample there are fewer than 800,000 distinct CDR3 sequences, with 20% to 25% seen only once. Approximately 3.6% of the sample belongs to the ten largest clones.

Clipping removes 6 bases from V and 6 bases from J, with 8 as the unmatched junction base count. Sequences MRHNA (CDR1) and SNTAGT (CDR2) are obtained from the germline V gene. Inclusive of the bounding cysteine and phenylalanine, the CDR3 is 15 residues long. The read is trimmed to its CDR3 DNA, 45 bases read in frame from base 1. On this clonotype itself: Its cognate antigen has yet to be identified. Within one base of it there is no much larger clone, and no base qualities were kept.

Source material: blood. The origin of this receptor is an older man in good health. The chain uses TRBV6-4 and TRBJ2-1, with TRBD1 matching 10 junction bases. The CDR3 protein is CASSAGTGEFNEQFF. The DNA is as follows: TGTGCCAGCAGCGCCGGGACAGGGGAATTCAATGAGCAGTTCTTC.